Listed here are 23 T cell receptor beta chains from one sample, sequenced in a study of blood T cell repertoires in COVID-19. Assay: immunoSEQ multiplex PCR; the TCRdb copy retains only in-frame clones and omits some. The data contain over 350,000 clones, approximately 90% of them singletons. The material sequenced was PBMCs or T cells enriched from blood (not recorded which). The receptor set was obtained from a woman in her thirties or forties who had been exposed to COVID-19.

This chain uses TRBV13 with TRBJ1-2, with D unresolved. This CDR3 spans 15 amino acids. Germline V gene data show CDR1 as PRHDT and CDR2 as FYEKMQ (reference sequence). The V end lost 5 bases, the J end lost 4 bases, and 17 bases lay between the germline ends. The CDR3 sequence: CASSLTEITGYGYTF. CDR3 coding DNA: TGTGCCAGCAGCCTAACCGAAATAACGGGCTATGGCTACACCTTC.

The chain links TRBV7-2 to TRBJ2-2; TRBD2 aligns across 8 bases. Germline CDR1 SGHTA, CDR2 FQGNSA. This CDR3 is built from 16 residues. Germline trimming cut 1 base from V and 5 bases from J; bases unmatched to any gene: 6. The CDR3 DNA sequence: TGTGCCAGCAGCTTAGTGGGACTAGGGCTAACCGGGGAGCTGTTTTTT. It encodes CASSLVGLGLTGELFF.

The rearrangement joins TRBV7-2 to TRBJ1-2, with 7 bases that match TRBD1. Trimming at V came to 1 base and at J to 2 bases, leaving 4 bases not matched to a gene. The CDR3 has 15 residues. Germline CDR1 SGHTA, CDR2 FQGNSA. CDR3 region: CASSLGYRGNYGYTF. As DNA, the CDR3 is TGTGCCAGCAGCTTAGGGTACAGGGGAAACTATGGCTACACCTTC.

J is TRBJ2-1 and V is TRBV9; TRBD2 matches 11 bases. Trimming cost V 3 bases and J 5 bases; bases outside gene matches: 4. Germline lookup yields CDR1 SGDLS and CDR2 YYNGEE. This CDR3 contains 15 residues. The DNA for the CDR3 is TGTGCCAGCAGCGCGACTAGCGGGGCCCACAATGAGCAGTTCTTC. This sequence encodes CASSATSGAHNEQFF.

This clone was picked up a small number of times. The chain recombines TRBV29-1 with TRBJ1-6, with unresolved D. Trimming removed 7 bases from V and 7 bases from J, with 11 bases in between. Germline loops: CDR1 SQVTM, CDR2 ANQGSEA. The CDR3 spans 12 residues. DNA for the CDR3: TGCAGCGCCGGGGAACCAAATTCACCCCTCCACTTT. Residues: CSAGEPNSPLHF. Based on the CDR3 plus reference TRBV29-1 and TRBJ1-6, the full variable domain is SAVISQKPSRDICQRGTSLTIQCQVDSQVTMMFWYRQQPGQSLTLIATANQGSEATYESGFVIDKFPISRPNLTFSTLTVSNMSPEDSSIYLCSAGEPNSPLHFGNGTRLTVT.

The chain joins TRBV18 to TRBJ2-7, with D maybe TRBD2 (5 bases). Looked up from germline, CDR1 is KGHSH and CDR2 is LQKENI. The CDR3 is 15 residues long. V lost 6 bases and J 2 bases, leaving 17 bases between the germline ends. This CDR3 is CASSPNGGITYEQYF. The CDR3 coding sequence is TGTGCCAGCTCCCCCAACGGAGGCATCACCTACGAGCAGTACTTC.

This chain joins TRBV19 and TRBJ2-3; 11 nucleotides line up with TRBD2. Germline V lookup: CDR1 LNHDA, CDR2 SQIVND (reference sequence). CDR3 size: 20 residues. Losses at the gene ends were 5 bases for V and 3 bases for J; bases not matched to a gene: 19. The CDR3 loop reads CASSLGLAGGYRFETDTQYF. As DNA, the CDR3 is TGTGCCAGTAGTCTCGGGCTAGCGGGAGGTTATAGGTTCGAGACAGATACGCAGTATTTT.

This sequence joins TRBV19 and TRBJ1-5; 9 bases are a match to TRBD1. The ends lost 10 bases at V and 7 bases at J; junction bases unmatched: 8. CDR3 size: 13 residues. Germline loops: CDR1 LNHDA, CDR2 SQIVND (reference sequence). In DNA form, the CDR3 reads TGTGCCACGACGCGGGACAGGGAACAGCCCCAGCATTTT. It codes for CATTRDREQPQHF.

The gene calls are TRBV5-8 and TRBJ1-5; the D gene is possibly TRBD1 (5 bases). In germline, CDR1 is SGHTS, CDR2 YDEGEE. This CDR3 spans 14 amino acids. V lost 1 base and J 2 bases, leaving 7 bases between the germline ends. The CDR3 region has the DNA TGTGCCAGCAGCTTGCAGGGTGGCAATCAGCCCCAGCATTTT. Its protein is CASSLQGGNQPQHF. The whole variable domain, filled in from reference TRBV5-8 and TRBJ1-5, reads EAGVTQSPTHLIKTRGQQATLRCSPISGHTSVYWYQQALGLGLQFLLWYDEGEERNRGNFPPRFSGRQFPNYSSELNVNALELEDSALYLCASSLQGGNQPQHFGDGTRLSIL.

V and J are TRBV14 and TRBJ1-1; D remains ambiguous. Trimming removed 1 base from V and 8 bases from J, with 8 bases in between. Germline CDR1 is SGHDN and CDR2 is FVKESK. The CDR3 has 12 amino acids. The CDR3 DNA follows: TGTGCCAGCAGCCAAGCCCTGACAGAAGCTTTCTTT. Translation gives CASSQALTEAFF.

The rearrangement joins TRBV5-8 to TRBJ1-2; D not certain. V lost 4 bases, J lost 4 bases, and 11 bases lay in between. Germline V gene sequence: CDR1 SGHTS, CDR2 YDEGEE. The length of the CDR3 is 13 residues. The DNA of the CDR3 is TGTGCCAGCAGCCCGCAGATTATCTATGGCTACACCTTC. Its translation is CASSPQIIYGYTF.

The rearrangement links TRBV6-2 or TRBV6-3 to TRBJ1-1; the D gene is possibly TRBD1 (6 bases). Trimming took 0 bases from V and 5 from J, leaving 16 bases between them. The CDR3 is made up of 16 amino acids. Germline values: CDR1 MNHEY, CDR2 SVGEGT. DNA of the CDR3: TGTGCCAGCAGTTACTCAAGGGGGGGTTTCGTGACTGAAGCTTTCTTT. Its translation: CASSYSRGGFVTEAFF.

The chain links TRBV27 to TRBJ1-2; the match to TRBD1 covers 11 bases. The V gene's germline CDR1 is MNHEY and CDR2 SMNVEV (reference sequence). This CDR3 contains 16 residues. The V segment lost 6 bases and the J segment 4 bases; nucleotides outside the gene matches: 10. CDR3 coding DNA: TGTGCCAGCAGCCCTCGCGCGGGACAGGGGGTCTATGGCTACACCTTC. Protein product: CASSPRAGQGVYGYTF.

The chain recombines TRBV5-1 with TRBJ2-1, with TRBD2 matching over 7 bases. J gave up 0 bases and V 3 bases, and 15 bases lay outside the gene matches. Germline CDR1 and CDR2: SGHRS and YFSETQ. This CDR3 is 19 amino acids long. The CDR3 nucleotides read TGCGCCAGCAGCTCGGAAACCTCCGGGAGGCCAGACTCCTACAATGAGCAGTTCTTC. This sequence encodes CASSSETSGRPDSYNEQFF.

V gene TRBV9 combines with J gene TRBJ1-2; D is uncertain. CDR1 and CDR2 from the germline V gene are SGDLS and YYNGEE. V lost 0 bases and J lost 1, with 10 bases in between. The CDR3 loop spans 15 amino acids. CDR3 nucleotide sequence: TGTGCCAGCAGCGTAGGCAGACAAATTAACTATGGCTACACCTTC. Its translation: CASSVGRQINYGYTF.

The sample holds one count of this clone. The genes are TRBV7-2 and TRBJ2-2; unclear D gene. The CDR3 covers 14 residues. Germline V gives CDR1 SGHTA, CDR2 FQGNSA. Between the trimmed V and J ends, which lost 8 bases and 1 base, there was a span of 11 bases. The CDR3 DNA is TGTGCCAGCGCTCTGGCGGTGAACACCGGGGAGCTGTTTTTT. This sequence encodes CASALAVNTGELFF.

The J gene is TRBJ1-2, the V gene TRBV9, with D possibly TRBD1 on 6 matching bases. CDR3 length: 13 amino acids. Looked up from germline, CDR1 is SGDLS and CDR2 is YYNGEE. V shed 6 bases and J shed 2 bases, with 11 bases lying between them. The CDR3, as DNA: TGTGCCAGCAAGAGCGGGGGCAACTATGGCTACACCTTC. This translates into CASKSGGNYGYTF.

J is TRBJ1-6 and V is TRBV2, with D tentatively TRBD1 (6 bases). The CDR3 contains 13 residues. Trimming cost V 6 bases and J 9 bases, with 12 bases left between them. The germline V gene encodes CDR1 SNHLY and CDR2 FYNNEI. The CDR3 loop reads CASRAGVSSPLHF. The DNA of the CDR3 is TGTGCCAGCAGGGCAGGGGTTTCTTCACCCCTCCACTTT.

The chain is built from TRBV29-1 and TRBJ1-1, with 9 bases that match TRBD1. The CDR3 is made up of 13 amino acids. The junction had 14 bases not matched to a gene; V was cut back by 7 bases and J by 11 bases. Germline CDR1 and CDR2: SQVTM and ANQGSEA. The CDR3 region has the DNA TGCAGCGGCCGGGACAGGGATGCGATGGGCGCTTTCTTT. It encodes CSGRDRDAMGAFF.

The table lists this clone with a few counts. J is TRBJ2-1 and V is TRBV7-2; 8 nucleotides agree with TRBD1. This CDR3 is built from 17 residues. Germline V gives CDR1 SGHTA, CDR2 FQGNSA. The V segment lost 1 base and the J segment 7 bases; nucleotides outside the gene matches: 12. As DNA, the CDR3 is TGTGCCAGCAGCTTAGTTCGATCGGGACAGGTGAGGAATGAGCAGTTCTTC. It codes for CASSLVRSGQVRNEQFF.

The rearrangement joins TRBV5-6 to TRBJ1-5; a weak D match, TRBD1 (5 bases). From germline, CDR1 is SGHDT and CDR2 YYEEEE. The V end lost 4 bases, the J end lost 3 bases, and 11 bases lay between the germline ends. This CDR3 region has 14 residues. The CDR3 nucleotides are TGTGCCAGCAGCCCGCGGGGGAACAATCAGCCCCAGCATTTT. Translated: CASSPRGNNQPQHF. Together with reference TRBV5-6 and TRBJ1-5, the CDR3 gives the full variable domain: DAGVTQSPTHLIKTRGQQVTLRCSPKSGHDTVSWYQQALGQGPQFIFQYYEEEERQRGNFPDRFSGHQFPNYSSELNVNALLLGDSALYLCASSPRGNNQPQHFGDGTRLSIL.

The CDR3 bases are TGTGCCAGCAGCCAAGCTGTCCGCTATGGCTACACCTTC. Its translation is CASSQAVRYGYTF. The V call is TRBV14, the J call TRBJ1-2; D remains unclear. CDR1 is SGHDN and CDR2 is FVKESK in the germline V gene. Trimming removed 1 base at V and 4 bases at J, with 7 bases between. The CDR3 extends over 13 amino acids.

CDR3 residues: CASSSLVEGRGYEQYF. The CDR3 nucleotides are TGTGCCAGCAGCTCCCTGGTGGAGGGTAGAGGTTACGAGCAGTACTTC. The chain couples TRBV11-1 to TRBJ2-7, with D perhaps TRBD2 (6 bases). The CDR3 spans 16 residues. Looked up from germline, CDR1 is SGHAT and CDR2 is FQDESV (reference sequence). Trimming removed 4 bases at V and 4 bases at J, with 20 bases between.